This T cell receptor beta chain is drawn from a study of T-cell reconstitution after alpha-beta-depleted transplantation in children (dated by TCRdb to 2016 to 2017). Looking at the study overall: T-cell immune reconstitution after TCRalphabeta/CD19-depleted allogeneic hematopoietic cell transplantation in children was quantitatively tracked in the study by means of TCR repertoire profiling.

Broader findings and caveats from the paper: In some patients, the high TCRbeta diversity seen at day 60 was put down to recipient T cells and intrathymic progenitors that had survived conditioning. The apparently early recovery of alphabetaT-cell counts about two months after transplant reportedly depended on only several hundred rapidly expanded clones that came from non-depleted graft cells. Over the following months the frequencies of hyperexpanded clones went down, and after one year T-cell counts and TCRbeta diversity were mostly credited to newly produced T cells.

The junction shows trimming of 0 bases on V and 7 bases on J, and the gene matches do not reach 6 bases of it. Reading the germline V gene gives CDR1 SGHRS and CDR2 YFSETQ. Reading from cysteine to phenylalanine, the CDR3 counts 14 amino acids. Only the CDR3 DNA is retained, 42 bases long and in frame from the first base. Read against the paper, the sample's treatment or condition label means: allogeneic hematopoietic cell transplantation with graft depleted of TCRalphabeta T cells and CD19 B cells. Transplant recipients were children who received TCRalphabeta/CD19-depleted allogeneic hematopoietic cell grafts. As regards this clonotype: Its antigen target is currently unknown. No much larger clonotype is one base removed from it; base qualities were not supplied.

The library relied on PCR. TCRdb lists the instrument as Illumina HiSeq 2500. TCR libraries were prepared with molecular barcoding, using unique molecular identifiers to normalize TCRbeta repertoire quantification. TCRdb redid the processing of the public reads, applying fastp at Q25 and MiXCR, and retained in-frame beta chains. Each CDR3 protein gets just one entry, which takes the most common genes and DNA from the rows behind it. This sample has approximately 980,000 distinct CDR3 sequences in its table, and about 30% of those were observed once. About 28% of the sample belongs to the ten largest clones.

The specimen was PBMCs, mostly from graft donor cells, collected 360 days after TCRalphabeta/CD19-depleted stem cell transplant. The V gene is TRBV5-1 and the J gene is TRBJ2-5, and 7 junctional nucleotides match TRBD2. The TCR sequence derives from a boy in the first two years of life who had a stem cell transplant for SCID, so the T cells may come from the graft donor. Read as DNA, the sequence is TGCGCCAGCAGCTTGGAGGTCACGGGGGGGACCCAGTACTTC. This codes for CASSLEVTGGTQYF. The entire variable domain, with the stretches around the CDR3 drawn from the reference TRBV5-1 and TRBJ2-5 proteins, is KAGVTQTPRYLIKTRGQQVTLSCSPISGHRSVSWYQQTPGQGLQFLFEYFSETQRNKGNFPGRFSGRQFSNSRSEMNVSTLELGDSALYLCASSLEVTGGTQYFGPGTRLLVL.